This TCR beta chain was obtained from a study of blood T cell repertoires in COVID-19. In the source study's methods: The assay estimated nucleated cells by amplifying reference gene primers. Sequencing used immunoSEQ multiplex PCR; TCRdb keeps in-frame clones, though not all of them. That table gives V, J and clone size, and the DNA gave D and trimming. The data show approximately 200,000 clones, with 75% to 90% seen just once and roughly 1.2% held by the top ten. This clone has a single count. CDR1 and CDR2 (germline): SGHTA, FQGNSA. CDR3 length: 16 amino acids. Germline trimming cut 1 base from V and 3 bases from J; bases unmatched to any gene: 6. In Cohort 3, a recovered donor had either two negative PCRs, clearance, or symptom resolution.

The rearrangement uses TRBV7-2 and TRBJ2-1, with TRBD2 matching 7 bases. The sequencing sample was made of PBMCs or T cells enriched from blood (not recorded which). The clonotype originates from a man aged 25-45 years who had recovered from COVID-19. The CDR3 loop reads CASSLVRLAVYNEQFF. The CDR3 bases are TGTGCCAGCAGCTTAGTGCGACTAGCCGTCTACAATGAGCAGTTCTTC.